This T cell receptor beta chain emerged from a study of blood T cell repertoires in COVID-19. Overall study: Acute-phase and convalescent COVID-19 samples originated in the United States, Italy and Spain.

Germline CDR1 and CDR2: SGDLS and YYNGEE. Trimming left V 2 bases short and J 4 bases short, with 9 bases between. The CDR3 contains 13 residues. Assay used: immunoSEQ multiplex PCR; TCRdb lists only in-frame clones, some missing. The sample has 35,000 to 45,000 clones; roughly 88% are singletons. The chain couples TRBV9 to TRBJ1-2; D possibly corresponds to TRBD1 (5 bases). Sequenced sample: peripheral blood. This receptor was identified in a human donor in a cohort sampled during active COVID-19. The CDR3 region is CASSVTDLYGYTF. CDR3 DNA sequence: TGTGCCAGCAGCGTGACAGACCTCTATGGCTACACCTTC.